These T cell receptor beta chains were read from a single sample in a study of identifying expanded T cells in peripheral blood. Profiled with immunoSEQ multiplex PCR; TCRdb holds only in-frame clones, not every one. In the table there are about 130,000 clones, around 88% of which are singletons. The sequencing sample was made of blood. The origin of the receptors is a person aged 18 to 69 in good health. Each CDR3 is given with its conserved first and last residue. D genes are given only for firm matches. Clone sizes are given selectively: once, few, many, or a class where the clone is expanded.

V gene,clone size,J gene,D gene,CDR3 protein,CDR3 DNA
TRBV5-1,-,TRBJ2-7,-,CASSNRDYEQYF,TGCGCCAGCAGCAACCGGGACTACGAGCAGTACTTC
TRBV5-6,once,TRBJ2-1,-,CASSLGRVGEQFF,TGTGCCAGCAGCTTGGGAAGGGTAGGTGAGCAGTTCTTC
TRBV4-3,-,TRBJ1-6,-,CASSQDRERGNSPLHF,TGCGCCAGCAGCCAAGATAGGGAAAGGGGCAATTCACCCCTCCACTTT
TRBV5-1,-,TRBJ2-5,TRBD1,CASSRGTEQETQYF,TGCGCCAGCAGCCGAGGGACAGAACAAGAGACCCAGTACTTC
TRBV2,-,TRBJ1-5,-,CASSLTVSNQPQHF,TGTGCCAGCAGTCTCACAGTTTCCAATCAGCCCCAGCATTTT
TRBV6-6,-,TRBJ2-7,TRBD2,CASSYRSGGHYEQYF,TGTGCCAGCAGTTACAGAAGCGGGGGGCACTACGAGCAGTACTTC
TRBV6-5,-,TRBJ1-1,-,CASSYGGIDTEAFF,TGTGCCAGCAGTTATGGGGGGATAGACACTGAAGCTTTCTTT
TRBV2,-,TRBJ1-2,-,CASIRGILLDYTF,TGTGCCAGCATTAGGGGGATTCTACTGGACTACACCTTC
TRBV7-8,-,TRBJ1-3,-,CASSLQGASGNTIYF,TGTGCCAGCAGCTTGCAGGGAGCCTCTGGAAACACCATATATTTT
TRBV7-3,-,TRBJ1-2,-,CASSLYASNYGYTF,TGTGCCAGCAGCTTATATGCCAGTAACTATGGCTACACCTTC
TRBV29-1,once,TRBJ2-5,-,CSVASAEETQYF,TGCAGCGTTGCGTCGGCAGAAGAGACCCAGTACTTC
TRBV7-2,-,TRBJ2-1,TRBD2,CASSQPVTPRLAGGNEQFF,TGTGCCAGCAGCCAACCCGTGACACCGAGACTAGCGGGAGGGAATGAGCAGTTCTTC
TRBV5-4,once,TRBJ2-5,TRBD2,CASSSSASGSHRGETQYF,TGTGCCAGCAGCTCGTCGGCTAGCGGGAGCCACCGGGGGGAGACCCAGTACTTC
TRBV19,-,TRBJ1-4,TRBD1,CASSPRTGPTNEKLFF,TGTGCCAGTAGCCCTAGGACAGGGCCAACTAATGAAAAACTGTTTTTT